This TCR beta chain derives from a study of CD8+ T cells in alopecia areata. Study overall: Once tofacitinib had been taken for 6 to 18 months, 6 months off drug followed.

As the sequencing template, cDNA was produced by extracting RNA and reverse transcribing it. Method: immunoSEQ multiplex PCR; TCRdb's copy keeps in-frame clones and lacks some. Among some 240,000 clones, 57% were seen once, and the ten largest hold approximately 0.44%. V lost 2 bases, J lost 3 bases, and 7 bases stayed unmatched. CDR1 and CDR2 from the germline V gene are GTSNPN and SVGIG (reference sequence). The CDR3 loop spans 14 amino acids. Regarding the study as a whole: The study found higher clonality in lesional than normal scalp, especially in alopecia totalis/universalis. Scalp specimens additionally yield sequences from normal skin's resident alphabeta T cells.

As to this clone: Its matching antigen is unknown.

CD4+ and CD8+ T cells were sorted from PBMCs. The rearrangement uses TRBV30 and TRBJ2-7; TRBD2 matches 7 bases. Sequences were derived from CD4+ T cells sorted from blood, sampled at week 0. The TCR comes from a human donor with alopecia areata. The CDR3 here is CAWSFGGGSYEQYF. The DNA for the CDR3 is TGTGCCTGGAGTTTCGGTGGCGGGAGCTACGAGCAGTACTTC.